Reported below is one T cell receptor beta chain. Antigen specificity is unknown. Sequencing targeted expressed TCRB transcripts, as all isolated RNA had been reverse transcribed. Measured with immunoSEQ multiplex PCR; TCRdb has only the in-frame clones, and not every one. The data show some 150,000 clones, with less than 11% seen just once and 1.3% held by the top ten. The data belong to a study of beta chain features in type 1 diabetes. Study-wide findings and caveats: Patients' naive, central memory and regulatory TCRB repertoires appeared more alike than those of healthy donors. Type 1 diabetes patients showed fewer insertions and more deletions at VDJ junctions. Moderate yet significant TCRB CDR3 shortening was seen in Type 1 diabetes patients in all four CD4+ subsets.

Sorting with CD45RO/CCR7/CD25/CD127/CD95/CD27 yielded naive, central memory, regulatory and stem-like memory CD4+ cells. Trimming removed 2 bases at V and 0 bases at J, with 11 bases between. The germline gives CDR1 MDHEN, CDR2 SYDVKM. The CDR3 has 15 amino acids. Sequencing input: naive CD4+ T cells from blood. The receptor comes from a young man in good health. The chain uses TRBV28 and TRBJ2-7; a possible D gene is TRBD1 (5 bases). The CDR3 sequence: CASSLPTVLSYEQYF. CDR3 nucleotides: TGTGCCAGCAGTTTACCGACAGTACTCTCCTACGAGCAGTACTTC.